The 32 T cell receptor beta chains presented below share a single source sample, sequenced in a study of blood T cell repertoires in COVID-19. TCRdb's table, derived via immunoSEQ multiplex PCR, lists solely in-frame clones and lacks some. The table shows a few hundred thousand clones, with about 89% occurring only once. Sequenced material: peripheral blood. The receptors shown here come from a man aged 40-50 years who had recovered from COVID-19.

The chain employs TRBV7-2 and TRBJ2-7; no definite D call. This CDR3 region has 16 residues. Deletions cut 5 bases from V and 5 bases from J, with 22 bases between. Germline CDR1 reads SGHTA; CDR2 reads FQGNSA. The DNA of the CDR3 is TGTGCCAGCAGCCTATCCCCGTCTAGTGTGGCCAACGAGCAGTACTTC. This translates into CASSLSPSSVANEQYF.

The chain uses TRBV29-1 and TRBJ1-2, with D possibly being TRBD1 (6 bases). The CDR3 covers 18 residues. V lost 0 bases to trimming and J lost 1 base, with 21 bases between them. Per germline, CDR1 SQVTM and CDR2 ANQGSEA. This CDR3 reads CSVEDPQDRTAINYGYTF. The DNA for the CDR3 is TGCAGCGTTGAAGACCCTCAGGACCGGACAGCGATTAACTATGGCTACACCTTC.

The chain uses TRBV5-1 and TRBJ2-3; D gene uncertain. The CDR3 runs 16 residues. V was clipped by 1 base and J by 0 bases, with 12 bases between them. The germline V gene has CDR1 SGHRS and CDR2 YFSETQ. The CDR3 sequence is CASSLPGGGSTDTQYF. In DNA, the CDR3 is TGCGCCAGCAGCTTGCCCGGCGGCGGTAGCACAGATACGCAGTATTTT.

The chain joins TRBV10-3 to TRBJ2-3; 7 bases map to TRBD2. The J segment lost 4 bases and the V segment lost 10 bases, leaving 8 bases of the junction unmatched. The CDR3 contains 13 residues. Germline V gives CDR1 ENHRY, CDR2 SYGVKD. CDR3 DNA sequence: TGTGCCACGGGCGGGAGTATTGCAGATACGCAGTATTTT. This translates into CATGGSIADTQYF.

The rearrangement uses TRBV2 and TRBJ1-1, with 8 bases lining up with TRBD1. CDR3 length equals 14 residues. Trimming removed 4 bases from V and 5 bases from J; junction bases left unmatched: 6. Germline V gives CDR1 SNHLY, CDR2 FYNNEI. CDR3 coding DNA: TGTGCCAGCAGTGGCAGGGGGCGTAGAACTGAAGCTTTCTTT. Translated: CASSGRGRRTEAFF.

The genes are TRBV7-7 and TRBJ2-5; 8 nucleotides line up with TRBD1. This CDR3 is built from 15 residues. V was clipped by 5 bases and J by 1 base; unmatched bases: 6. Germline V gene lookup returns CDR1 SSHAT and CDR2 FNYEAQ (reference sequence). The CDR3 region is CASSVGDRLQETQYF. CDR3 DNA: TGTGCCAGCAGCGTCGGGGACAGGCTCCAAGAGACCCAGTACTTC.

The chain carries TRBV11-2 and TRBJ2-1; D is perhaps TRBD1 (6 bases). Trimming took off 2 bases at V and 5 bases at J, with 19 bases between the two ends. CDR1 SGHAT and CDR2 FQNNGV come from the germline V gene. The CDR3 runs 17 residues. The CDR3 nucleotides are TGTGCCAGCAGCTTATTTGGGACCGGGACAAATGACAATGAGCAGTTCTTC. Its translation is CASSLFGTGTNDNEQFF.

The gene calls are TRBV3-1 (or the pseudogene TRBV3-2) and TRBJ2-5; TRBD2 matches at 11 bases. There are 16 residues in the CDR3. The J segment lost 2 bases and the V segment lost 4 bases, leaving 6 bases of the junction unmatched. Germline V gene sequence: CDR1 LGHDT, CDR2 YNNKEL (reference sequence). Here the CDR3 DNA reads TGTGCCAGCAGCCTTGAGACTAGCGGGGCACAAGAGACCCAGTACTTC. Its protein is CASSLETSGAQETQYF.

About this clone: One end of the junction is discordant with germline, which a read error may explain. The chain has TRBV5-1 and TRBJ1-2, with 8 bases matching TRBD1. CDR3 size: 15 residues. The germline V gene has CDR1 SGHRS and CDR2 YFSETQ. The CDR3 DNA follows: TGCGCCAGCAGCTTGGTGAGGACAGGGCCTGCTATGAGGAGCTTC. Translated: CASSLVRTGPAMRSF.

This rearrangement joins TRBV2 to TRBJ2-6; D may be TRBD1 (5 bases). This CDR3 is 14 amino acids long. CDR1 is SNHLY, CDR2 FYNNEI, per germline. V was cut by 5 bases and J by 0 bases, with 5 bases left in between. CDR3 region: CASSQGSGANVLTF. CDR3 DNA sequence: TGTGCCAGCAGTCAGGGCTCTGGGGCCAACGTCCTGACTTTC.

The CDR3 loop is CAWSVIFDRSSGNTIYF. In nucleotides, the CDR3 is TGTGCCTGGAGTGTAATTTTCGACAGGTCATCTGGAAACACCATATATTTT. V and J are TRBV30 and TRBJ1-3; maybe TRBD1 (6 bases). There are 17 residues in the CDR3. The V end lost 0 bases, the J end lost 1 base, and 16 bases lay between the germline ends. The germline gives CDR1 GTSNPN, CDR2 SVGIG (reference sequence).

This clone was found once. The chain combines TRBV3-1 (or the pseudogene TRBV3-2) with TRBJ1-4; D ambiguous. V gave up 4 bases and J gave up 3 bases, with 12 bases separating them. Germline CDR1 is LGHDT and CDR2 is YNNKEL (reference sequence). The CDR3 runs 15 residues. This CDR3 is CASSPQAVANEKLFF. The CDR3 DNA reads as TGTGCCAGCAGCCCTCAGGCTGTAGCTAATGAAAAACTGTTTTTT.

The chain recombines TRBV2 with TRBJ2-7; TRBD2 is a possible D gene (6 bases). Germline V gene data show CDR1 as SNHLY and CDR2 as FYNNEI. This CDR3 comprises 13 residues. V lost 0 bases and J lost 7, with 10 bases in between. CDR3 in DNA: TGTGCCAGCAGTGAAGCCCCCGGGAGTGAGCAGTACTTC. Encoded protein: CASSEAPGSEQYF. The full variable domain, its missing parts supplied by reference TRBV2 and TRBJ2-7, is EPEVTQTPSHQVTQMGQEVILRCVPISNHLYFYWYRQILGQKVEFLVSFYNNEISEKSEIFDDQFSVERPDGSNFTLKIRSTKLEDSAMYFCASSEAPGSEQYFGPGTRLTVT.

This rearrangement joins TRBV20-1 to TRBJ2-7; D possibly corresponds to TRBD2 (6 bases). Germline V lookup: CDR1 DFQATT, CDR2 SNEGSKA (reference sequence). The CDR3 contains 11 residues. V lost 6 bases and J 6 bases, leaving 12 bases between the germline ends. The CDR3 region has the DNA TGCAGTGCCAGACTAGTCTCCGAGCAGTACTTC. It codes for CSARLVSEQYF.

This sequence joins TRBV15 and TRBJ2-3; 9 bases map to TRBD2. The germline gives CDR1 LNHNV, CDR2 YYDKDF (reference sequence). V shed 0 bases, J shed 2 bases, and the junction held 9 bases outside the gene matches. The CDR3 has 18 amino acids. CDR3 region: CATSREPSAGGPTDTQYF. The CDR3 coding sequence is TGTGCCACCAGCAGAGAACCCTCAGCGGGGGGACCCACAGATACGCAGTATTTT.

V usage is TRBV7-9 and J usage is TRBJ2-1; 11 nucleotides line up with TRBD2. Germline V CDR1 and CDR2: SEHNR, FQNEAQ (reference sequence). V trimming: 5 bases; J trimming: 8 bases; junction bases outside the gene matches: 14. The CDR3 has 17 residues. The CDR3 bases are TGTGCCAGCAGCCCCGGGACTAGCGGCACTGGAGGCGATGAGCAGTTCTTC. Its protein product is CASSPGTSGTGGDEQFF. The variable domain in full, completed from reference TRBV7-9 and TRBJ2-1, reads DTGVSQNPRHKITKRGQNVTFRCDPISEHNRLYWYRQTLGQGPEFLTYFQNEAQLEKSRLLSDRFSAERPKGSFSTLEIQRTEQGDSAMYLCASSPGTSGTGGDEQFFGPGTRLTVL.

This clone has only one observation. The chain combines TRBV27 with TRBJ2-1, with D possibly being TRBD2 (6 bases). Between the trimmed V and J ends, which lost 2 bases and 6 bases, there was a span of 14 bases. CDR3 size: 15 residues. CDR1 is MNHEY, CDR2 SMNVEV, per germline (reference sequence). Here the CDR3 DNA reads TGTGCCAGCAGTTTACGTCTAGGAGGGCCCAATGAGCAGTTCTTC. Its protein is CASSLRLGGPNEQFF.

V usage is TRBV5-5 and J usage is TRBJ1-4; D is perhaps TRBD1 (5 bases). In germline, CDR1 is SGHKS, CDR2 YYEKEE (reference sequence). Trimming pared 0 bases from V and 8 bases from J, leaving 14 bases between. The CDR3 is 15 residues long. CDR3 amino acids: CASSLGTRVGEKLFF. The CDR3 DNA reads as TGTGCCAGCAGCTTGGGGACCAGGGTAGGGGAAAAACTGTTTTTT.

V is TRBV18 and J is TRBJ2-7; tentatively, D is TRBD1 (5 bases). The CDR3 is made up of 16 amino acids. The V end lost 0 bases, the J end lost 6 bases, and 18 bases lay between the germline ends. Germline lookup yields CDR1 KGHSH and CDR2 LQKENI. This chain's CDR3 is CASSPPYRGEAPEQYF. The CDR3 DNA follows: TGTGCCAGCTCACCACCGTATAGGGGCGAGGCACCCGAGCAGTACTTC.

On this clone: Other DNA sequences in the sample encode the same CDR3. The genes are TRBV5-1 and TRBJ2-6, with TRBD2 matching over 8 bases. This CDR3 is 16 amino acids long. V trimming: 3 bases; J trimming: 1 base; junction bases outside the gene matches: 3. Germline CDR1 is SGHRS and CDR2 is YFSETQ. The CDR3 here is CASSSTGGSGANVLTF. CDR3 coding DNA: TGCGCCAGCAGCTCAACGGGAGGGTCTGGGGCCAACGTCCTGACTTTC.

This chain joins TRBV19 and TRBJ1-1; the D gene is possibly TRBD1 (6 bases). V was clipped by 0 bases and J by 7 bases, with 12 bases between them. This CDR3 has 14 residues. CDR1 and CDR2 (germline): LNHDA, SQIVND (reference sequence). CDR3 DNA: TGTGCCAGTAGTATAGATACGGGGACAAGTGAAGCTTTCTTT. It translates to CASSIDTGTSEAFF.

The V gene is TRBV5-6, the J gene TRBJ1-3, with 7 bases identical to TRBD1. The CDR3 length is 16 residues. The J segment lost 0 bases and the V segment lost 0 bases, leaving 3 bases of the junction unmatched. CDR1 and CDR2 from the germline V gene are SGHDT and YYEEEE. CDR3 amino acids: CASSLVQGDSGNTIYF. The CDR3 bases are TGTGCCAGCAGCTTGGTTCAGGGGGACTCTGGAAACACCATATATTTT.

This rearrangement joins TRBV9 to TRBJ2-1; D remains ambiguous. The V gene's germline CDR1 is SGDLS and CDR2 YYNGEE. This CDR3 comprises 15 residues. V dropped 1 base and J dropped 3 bases, with 11 bases sitting between them. The CDR3 coding sequence is TGTGCCAGCAGCGTAAGCGTGGCCCTCTACAATGAGCAGTTCTTC. Encoded protein: CASSVSVALYNEQFF.

The rearrangement joins TRBV7-2 to TRBJ1-2, with TRBD1 matching 9 bases. This CDR3 has 14 residues. V lost 4 bases and J lost 4; bases outside the gene matches: 4. CDR1 and CDR2 from the germline V gene are SGHTA and FQGNSA. CDR3 sequence reads: CASSSQQGAYGYTF. In nucleotides, the CDR3 is TGTGCCAGCAGCTCGCAACAGGGGGCCTATGGCTACACCTTC. The complete variable domain, with remaining parts taken from reference TRBV7-2 and TRBJ1-2, reads GAGVSQSPSNKVTEKGKDVELRCDPISGHTALYWYRQSLGQGLEFLIYFQGNSAPDKSGLPSDRFSAERTGGSVSTLTIQRTQQEDSAVYLCASSSQQGAYGYTFGSGTRLTVV.

The chain links TRBV6-4 to TRBJ2-1; perhaps TRBD1 as D (5 bases). V lost 6 bases to trimming and J lost 7 bases, with 19 bases between them. Germline V gives CDR1 MRHNA, CDR2 SNTAGT. The CDR3 is 15 residues long. The CDR3 protein is CASRIDGAPRNEQFF. The CDR3 DNA follows: TGTGCCAGCAGAATAGATGGGGCCCCACGGAATGAGCAGTTCTTC.

This chain joins TRBV5-6 and TRBJ2-5; tentatively, D is TRBD2 (5 bases). This CDR3 is built from 15 residues. Germline-derived CDR1 and CDR2 are SGHDT and YYEEEE. V was trimmed by 2 bases and J by 1 base, leaving 12 bases between them. The CDR3 loop is CASSFLTGIQETQYF. In DNA, the CDR3 is TGTGCCAGCAGCTTTCTCACCGGGATCCAAGAGACCCAGTACTTC. Full variable domain (missing parts from reference TRBV5-6 and TRBJ2-5): DAGVTQSPTHLIKTRGQQVTLRCSPKSGHDTVSWYQQALGQGPQFIFQYYEEEERQRGNFPDRFSGHQFPNYSSELNVNALLLGDSALYLCASSFLTGIQETQYFGPGTRLLVL.

In DNA form, the CDR3 reads TGTGCCACCAGCAGAGCCTCGGGCACCATATATTTT. This gives the protein CATSRASGTIYF. The chain recombines TRBV15 with TRBJ1-3; D remains unclear. Germline CDR1 and CDR2: LNHNV and YYDKDF (reference sequence). The CDR3 is 12 residues long. With 1 base removed from V and 9 bases from J, the gap between germline ends came to 7 bases.

The rearrangement links TRBV27 to TRBJ2-5; 10 bases align to TRBD2. This CDR3 spans 18 amino acids. V trimming: 8 bases; J trimming: 1 base; junction bases outside the gene matches: 16. Germline V gives CDR1 MNHEY, CDR2 SMNVEV (reference sequence). The CDR3 DNA reads as TGTGCCAGCCGATTAAAACCATATAGCGGGAGGCTCCAAGAGACCCAGTACTTC. It codes for CASRLKPYSGRLQETQYF.

The genes are TRBV18 and TRBJ1-2; weak D call: TRBD1 (5 bases). This CDR3 has 15 amino acids. V was cut by 10 bases and J by 4 bases, with 22 bases left in between. The V gene's germline CDR1 is KGHSH and CDR2 LQKENI. DNA of the CDR3: TGTGCCATATCCACACCGACGGGGGACGGCTATGGCTACACCTTC. Translating gives CAISTPTGDGYGYTF. Full variable domain (remainder filled in from reference TRBV18 and TRBJ1-2): NAGVMQNPRHLVRRRGQEARLRCSPMKGHSHVYWYRQLPEEGLKFMVYLQKENIIDESGMPKERFSAEFPKEGPSILRIQQVVRGDSAAYFCAISTPTGDGYGYTFGSGTRLTVV.

This clone was detected a few times. This chain links TRBV9 with TRBJ2-1; TRBD2 aligns across 9 bases. Germline V gives CDR1 SGDLS, CDR2 YYNGEE. CDR3 length: 16 amino acids. V lost 0 bases, J lost 10 bases, and 11 bases stayed unmatched. In nucleotides, the CDR3 is TGTGCCAGCAGCGTAGGAGTGCTAGCGGGAAGCAGGGAGCAGTTCTTC. Amino acid sequence: CASSVGVLAGSREQFF.

The V and J genes are TRBV19 and TRBJ2-3; TRBD2 matches at 14 bases. Germline CDR1 LNHDA, CDR2 SQIVND (reference sequence). The CDR3 runs 16 residues. The ends lost 6 bases at V and 7 bases at J; junction bases unmatched: 9. In DNA, the CDR3 is TGTGCCAGTAGACCCCCCGGGACTAGCGGGAGATATACGCAGTATTTT. Translating gives CASRPPGTSGRYTQYF. Full variable domain (remainder filled in from reference TRBV19 and TRBJ2-3): DGGITQSPKYLFRKEGQNVTLSCEQNLNHDAMYWYRQDPGQGLRLIYYSQIVNDFQKGDIAEGYSVSREKKESFPLTVTSAQKNPTAFYLCASRPPGTSGRYTQYFGPGTRLTVL.

V is TRBV29-1 and J is TRBJ1-2; D uncertain. Germline-derived CDR1 and CDR2 are SQVTM and ANQGSEA. The V end lost 3 bases, the J end lost 4 bases, and 15 bases lay between the germline ends. There are 14 residues in the CDR3. CDR3 amino acids: CSVDREANAYGYTF. The CDR3 DNA is TGCAGCGTTGATAGGGAGGCGAATGCCTATGGCTACACCTTC.